This T cell receptor beta chain was obtained from a study of T cell responses to AZD1222 COVID-19 vaccine. About the research overall: Analysis merged second doses at about 4 or about 12 weeks. Whole-study results and caveats: The repertoires were collected only after the peak T cell response. Spike-specific TCR breadth and depth were elevated following two AZD1222 doses.

Some clones are missing from TCRdb's copy, which holds only in-frame ones; the method was immunoSEQ multiplex PCR. The sample records some 110,000 clones, 80% to 90% being singletons. In the case of this clone: The antigen is unknown.

Trimming cost V 5 bases and J 8 bases; bases outside gene matches: 8. CDR3 length: 14 amino acids. Per germline, CDR1 LNHNV and CDR2 YYDKDF (reference sequence). The clonotype comes from an adult in good health. The material was peripheral blood, obtained on day 0 of AZD1222 vaccination. The chain couples TRBV15 to TRBJ1-2; the match to TRBD1 covers 10 bases. Here the CDR3 reads CATSFRQGASGYTF. The CDR3 DNA reads as TGTGCCACCAGCTTCCGACAGGGGGCGTCCGGCTACACCTTC.